Listed below are T cell receptor beta chains from one sample, sequenced in a study of blood T cell repertoires in COVID-19. Profiled with immunoSEQ multiplex PCR; TCRdb holds only in-frame clones, not every one. Of about 150,000 clones in the sample, approximately 85% were seen once. The sample consisted of peripheral blood. These receptors came from a man in his sixties with COVID-19, enrolled during active disease. The CDR3 runs from the conserved cysteine through the conserved F or W.

CDR3	V	J
CASSSDRDDYGYTF	TRBV6-9	TRBJ1-2
CASSITPGANEQYF	TRBV19	TRBJ2-7
CASSLSPTGAQETQYF	TRBV7-2	TRBJ2-5
CASSVQGSNTEAFF	TRBV7-2	TRBJ1-1
CASSQEYISYEQYF	TRBV4-2	TRBJ2-7
CASRGARERKLFF	TRBV6-5	TRBJ1-4
CASCWSQATDTQYF	TRBV12-5	TRBJ2-3
CASSTRTVAEAFF	TRBV11-2	TRBJ1-1
CASSLNTRGHQFF	TRBV19	TRBJ2-1
CASSPQGNSNQPQHF	TRBV3-1/TRBV3-2	TRBJ1-5
CASGLDFTGTSGYGYTF	TRBV12-5	TRBJ1-2
CASSPLGAGLNTGELFF	TRBV7-9	TRBJ2-2
CASSKSGQGIGGTDTQYF	TRBV11-2	TRBJ2-3
CASSISGPGTEAFF	TRBV19	TRBJ1-1
CASSLAIRANYGYTF	TRBV7-2	TRBJ1-2
CASSLGLAGTTDTQYF	TRBV11-1	TRBJ2-3
CASSLGGQAATNEKLFF	TRBV11-2	TRBJ1-4
CASSAPPGQGASGANVLTF	TRBV6-1	TRBJ2-6
CASSPGTGHFSTDTQYF	TRBV6-6	TRBJ2-3
CASSPGGDGKNIQYF	TRBV6-2/TRBV6-3	TRBJ2-4
CASSRDRVGGEAFF	TRBV7-2	TRBJ1-1
CASSLALSNTEAFF	TRBV7-2	TRBJ1-1
CASSEARQGSTPLHF	TRBV2	TRBJ1-6
CASSPIAVLAISYEQYF	TRBV18	TRBJ2-7
CASRATEGYGYTF	TRBV6-5	TRBJ1-2
CASSSTATSYGYTF	TRBV6-5	TRBJ1-2
CASSQDISGTRNYEQYF	TRBV4-3	TRBJ2-7
CASSNTGTADTEAFF	TRBV5-4	TRBJ1-1